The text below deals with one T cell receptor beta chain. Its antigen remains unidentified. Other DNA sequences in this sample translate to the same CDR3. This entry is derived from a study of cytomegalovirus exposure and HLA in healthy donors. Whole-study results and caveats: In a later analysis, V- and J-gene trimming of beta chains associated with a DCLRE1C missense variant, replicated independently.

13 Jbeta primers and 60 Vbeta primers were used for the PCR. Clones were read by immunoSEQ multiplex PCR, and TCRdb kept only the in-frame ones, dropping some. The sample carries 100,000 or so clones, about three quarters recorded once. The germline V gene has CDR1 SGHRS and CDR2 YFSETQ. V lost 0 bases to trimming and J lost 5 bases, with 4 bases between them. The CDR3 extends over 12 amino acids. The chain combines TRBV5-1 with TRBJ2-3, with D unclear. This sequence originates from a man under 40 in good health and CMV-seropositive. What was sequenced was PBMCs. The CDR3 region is CASSLAVDTQYF. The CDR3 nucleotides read TGCGCCAGCAGCTTGGCGGTAGATACGCAGTATTTT.